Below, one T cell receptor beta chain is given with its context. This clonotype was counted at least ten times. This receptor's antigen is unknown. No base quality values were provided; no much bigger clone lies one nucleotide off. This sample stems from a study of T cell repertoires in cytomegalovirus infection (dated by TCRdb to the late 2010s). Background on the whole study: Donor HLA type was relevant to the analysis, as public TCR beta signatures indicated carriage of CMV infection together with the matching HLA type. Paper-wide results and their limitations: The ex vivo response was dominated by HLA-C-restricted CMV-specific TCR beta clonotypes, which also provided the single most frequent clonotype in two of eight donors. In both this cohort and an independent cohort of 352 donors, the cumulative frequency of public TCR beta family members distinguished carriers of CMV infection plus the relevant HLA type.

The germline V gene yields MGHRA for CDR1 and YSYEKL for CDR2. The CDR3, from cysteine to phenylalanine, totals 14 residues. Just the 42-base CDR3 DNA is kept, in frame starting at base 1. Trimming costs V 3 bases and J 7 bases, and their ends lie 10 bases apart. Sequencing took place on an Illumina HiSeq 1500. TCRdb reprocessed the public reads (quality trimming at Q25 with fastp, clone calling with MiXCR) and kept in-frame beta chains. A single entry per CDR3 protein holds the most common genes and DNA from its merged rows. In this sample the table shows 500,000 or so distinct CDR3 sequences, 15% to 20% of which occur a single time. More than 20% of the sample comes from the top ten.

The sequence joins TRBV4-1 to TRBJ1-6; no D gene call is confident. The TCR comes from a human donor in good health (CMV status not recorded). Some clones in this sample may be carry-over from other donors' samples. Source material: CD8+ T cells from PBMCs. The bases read TGCGCCAGCAGCCAGAACAGAGGGAATTCACCCCTCCACTTT. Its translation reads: CASSQNRGNSPLHF.